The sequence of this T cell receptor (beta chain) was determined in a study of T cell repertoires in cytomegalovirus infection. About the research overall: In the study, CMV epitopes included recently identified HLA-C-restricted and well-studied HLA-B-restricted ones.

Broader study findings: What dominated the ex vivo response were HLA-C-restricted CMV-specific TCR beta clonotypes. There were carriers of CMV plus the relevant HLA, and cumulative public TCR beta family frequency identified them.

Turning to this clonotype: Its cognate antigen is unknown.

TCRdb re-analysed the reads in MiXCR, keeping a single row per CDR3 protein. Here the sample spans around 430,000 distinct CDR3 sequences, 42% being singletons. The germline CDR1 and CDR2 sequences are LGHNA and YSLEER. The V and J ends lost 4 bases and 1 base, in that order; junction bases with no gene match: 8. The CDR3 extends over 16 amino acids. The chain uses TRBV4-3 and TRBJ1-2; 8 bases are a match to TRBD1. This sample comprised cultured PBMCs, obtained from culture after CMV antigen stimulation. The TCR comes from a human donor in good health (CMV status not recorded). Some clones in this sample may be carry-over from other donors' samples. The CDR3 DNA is TGCGCCAGCAGCCGATTTCGGGACAGGCTTAACTATGGCTACACCTTC. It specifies CASSRFRDRLNYGYTF.